This entry lists 14 T cell receptor beta chains sequenced from one sample in a study of cytomegalovirus exposure and HLA in healthy donors. PCR used 60 Vbeta primers and 13 Jbeta primers. The method was immunoSEQ multiplex PCR; TCRdb's version includes in-frame clones alone and lacks a portion of them. This table holds approximately 190,000 clones, roughly 74% found once. Sequenced material: PBMCs. Receptors originate from a woman in her twenties or thirties in good health and CMV-seropositive.

The chain recombines TRBV10-3 with TRBJ2-1; 9 bases align to TRBD1. There are 16 residues in the CDR3. J gave up 2 bases and V 10 bases, and 12 bases lay outside the gene matches. Germline lookup yields CDR1 ENHRY and CDR2 SYGVKD. The CDR3 spells CATESRDRAPYNEQFF. Written as DNA, the CDR3 is TGTGCCACCGAGTCCCGGGACAGGGCGCCCTACAATGAGCAGTTCTTC.

The chain has TRBV7-6 and TRBJ1-1; D gene uncertain. The CDR3 contains 14 residues. V gave up 1 base and J gave up 1 base, with 7 bases separating them. Per the germline V gene, CDR1 is SGHVS and CDR2 is FNYEAQ. CDR3 nucleotide sequence: TGTGCCAGCAGCTTAGTCGGTTCGAACACTGAAGCTTTCTTT. Translation: CASSLVGSNTEAFF.

This chain joins TRBV28 and TRBJ2-7; a possible D gene is TRBD1 (6 bases). This CDR3 has 14 residues. Per germline, CDR1 MDHEN and CDR2 SYDVKM. V lost 6 bases and J 5 bases, leaving 17 bases between the germline ends. CDR3 loop: CASRGPGTHDEQYF. The DNA for the CDR3 is TGTGCCAGCAGGGGACCCGGGACACACGACGAGCAGTACTTC. The complete variable domain, with remaining parts taken from reference TRBV28 and TRBJ2-7, reads DVKVTQSSRYLVKRTGEKVFLECVQDMDHENMFWYRQDPGLGLRLIYFSYDVKMKEKGDIPEGYSVSREKKERFSLILESASTNQTSMYLCASRGPGTHDEQYFGPGTRLTVT.

This clone was seen only a few times. J is TRBJ1-4 and V is TRBV9; TRBD1 might be the D (5 bases). The V end lost 4 bases, the J end lost 8 bases, and 18 bases lay between the germline ends. This CDR3 has 15 amino acids. CDR1 and CDR2 (germline): SGDLS, YYNGEE. CDR3 residues: CASSLSGDPSEKLFF. For the CDR3, the DNA is TGTGCCAGCAGCCTAAGCGGGGACCCTTCCGAAAAACTGTTTTTT.

The chain joins TRBV27 to TRBJ2-5; 7 nucleotides line up with TRBD2. CDR1 and CDR2 (germline): MNHEY, SMNVEV (reference sequence). The V and J ends lost 4 bases and 5 bases, in that order; junction bases with no gene match: 7. This CDR3 is 14 amino acids long. CDR3 DNA sequence: TGTGCCAGCAGTTGGGCGGGAGCTCGCGAGACCCAGTACTTC. This gives the protein CASSWAGARETQYF.

The chain combines TRBV11-3 with TRBJ2-7; 8 nucleotides align to TRBD2. The germline gives CDR1 SGHNT, CDR2 YENEEA. The junction had 9 bases not matched to a gene; V was cut back by 5 bases and J by 3 bases. CDR3 length: 15 residues. The CDR3, as DNA: TGTGCCAGCAGCCCGGGGGGGAGGGCCCTCTACGAGCAGTACTTC. Protein: CASSPGGRALYEQYF.

V gene TRBV28 combines with J gene TRBJ2-2; possibly TRBD2 for D (5 bases). V was cut by 3 bases and J by 4 bases, with 18 bases left in between. The CDR3 is made up of 17 amino acids. The V gene's germline CDR1 is MDHEN and CDR2 SYDVKM. CDR3 nucleotides: TGTGCCAGCAGTTTCGAAGCGGTTGGCCCTGGCACCGGGGAGCTGTTTTTT. It translates to CASSFEAVGPGTGELFF.

The CDR3 loop reads CASSYSQNLEQFF. CDR3 nucleotide sequence: TGTGCCAGCAGTTACTCACAGAACCTTGAGCAGTTCTTC. This chain connects TRBV6-5 to TRBJ2-1; D is unresolved. CDR1 and CDR2 from the germline V gene are MNHEY and SVGAGI. The CDR3 totals 13 residues. With 0 bases removed from V and 9 bases from J, the gap between germline ends came to 9 bases.

In DNA, the CDR3 is TGTGCCAGTAGTAGAAAGATAGCGGGGGGGCCGGTCAATGAGCAGTTCTTC. Encoded protein: CASSRKIAGGPVNEQFF. This chain connects TRBV19 to TRBJ2-1; 11 bases map to TRBD2. From germline, CDR1 is LNHDA and CDR2 SQIVND (reference sequence). This CDR3 has 17 amino acids. Trimming removed 4 bases from V and 6 bases from J; junction bases left unmatched: 11.

The chain recombines TRBV6-1 with TRBJ2-7, with D tentatively TRBD1 (6 bases). The CDR3 length is 15 residues. Germline loops: CDR1 MNHNS, CDR2 SASEGT. Trimming shortened V by 4 bases and J by 2 bases, and 15 bases separated the two germline ends. CDR3 protein: CASSVGDEGAYEQYF. As DNA, the CDR3 is TGTGCCAGCAGTGTGGGGGACGAGGGGGCCTACGAGCAGTACTTC.

The chain employs TRBV6-1 and TRBJ2-7, with D uncertain. The germline V gene has CDR1 MNHNS and CDR2 SASEGT. The V end lost 6 bases, the J end lost 5 bases, and 17 bases lay between the germline ends. The CDR3 is made up of 14 amino acids. The CDR3 DNA reads TGTGCCAGCAGCCGGCTGGCGGATCGGAACGAGCAGTACTTC. Translation gives CASSRLADRNEQYF.

The chain couples TRBV15 to TRBJ2-7; TRBD2 matches at 10 bases. Losses at the gene ends were 2 bases for V and 6 bases for J; bases not matched to a gene: 4. This CDR3 has 14 residues. Germline CDR1 and CDR2: LNHNV and YYDKDF (reference sequence). This CDR3 reads CATSRSGGVSEQYF. CDR3 in DNA: TGTGCCACCAGCAGAAGCGGGGGGGTATCCGAGCAGTACTTC.

This sequence joins TRBV4-1 and TRBJ1-2, with a tentative D call TRBD1 (5 bases). Between the trimmed V and J ends, which lost 4 bases and 6 bases, there was a span of 18 bases. Germline CDR1 is MGHRA and CDR2 is YSYEKL. This CDR3 has 15 residues. The CDR3 sequence is CASSPPGLPRHGYTF. As DNA, the CDR3 is TGCGCCAGCAGCCCACCGGGACTCCCCCGTCATGGCTACACCTTC.

The CDR3 DNA reads as TGCGCCAGCAGTGAGACCTACAGGGTAGGTTTGGAGACAGATACGCAGTATTTT. Translated, it gives CASSETYRVGLETDTQYF. The genes are TRBV10-1 and TRBJ2-3; D is possibly TRBD1 (6 bases). Germline values: CDR1 WNHNN, CDR2 SYGVQD (reference sequence). The CDR3 length is 18 residues. Trimming removed 2 bases at V and 3 bases at J, with 21 bases between.